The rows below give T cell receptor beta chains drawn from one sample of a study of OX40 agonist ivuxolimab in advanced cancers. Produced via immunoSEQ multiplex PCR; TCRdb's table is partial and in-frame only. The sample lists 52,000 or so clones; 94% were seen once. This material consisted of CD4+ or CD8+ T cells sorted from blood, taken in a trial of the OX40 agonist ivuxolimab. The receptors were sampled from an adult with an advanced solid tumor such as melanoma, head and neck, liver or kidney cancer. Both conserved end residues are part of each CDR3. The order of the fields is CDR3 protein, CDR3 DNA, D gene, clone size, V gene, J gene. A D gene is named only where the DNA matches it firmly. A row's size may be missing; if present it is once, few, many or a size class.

CDR3aa: CASSDRDTSYEQYF
CDR3nt: TGTGCCAGCAGCGACCGGGACACAAGCTACGAGCAGTACTTC
d_gene: -
abundance: few
v_gene: TRBV2
j_gene: TRBJ2-7

CDR3aa: CASSPYGGAGTEAFF
CDR3nt: TGTGCCAGCAGCCCTTATGGGGGGGCGGGCACTGAAGCTTTCTTT
d_gene: -
abundance: -
v_gene: TRBV7-9
j_gene: TRBJ1-1

CDR3aa: CASSWPSTGELFF
CDR3nt: TGTGCCAGTAGTTGGCCAAGTACCGGGGAGCTGTTTTTT
d_gene: -
abundance: -
v_gene: TRBV19
j_gene: TRBJ2-2

CDR3aa: CAWSGITYNEQFF
CDR3nt: TGTGCCTGGAGTGGGATTACCTACAATGAGCAGTTCTTC
d_gene: -
abundance: -
v_gene: TRBV30
j_gene: TRBJ2-1

CDR3aa: CASSDLAGAYNEQFF
CDR3nt: TGTGCCAGCAGTGATTTAGCGGGGGCCTACAATGAGCAGTTCTTC
d_gene: TRBD2
abundance: -
v_gene: TRBV2
j_gene: TRBJ2-1

CDR3aa: CASNRGMDNEQFF
CDR3nt: TGTGCCAGCAACCGAGGGATGGACAATGAGCAGTTCTTC
d_gene: -
abundance: -
v_gene: TRBV7-9
j_gene: TRBJ2-1

CDR3aa: CASSLGLAGYNEQFF
CDR3nt: TGCGCCAGCAGCCTGGGACTAGCGGGATACAATGAGCAGTTCTTC
d_gene: TRBD2
abundance: -
v_gene: TRBV4-1
j_gene: TRBJ2-1

CDR3aa: CSVARDRDVDTQYF
CDR3nt: TGCAGCGTTGCCCGGGACAGGGATGTAGATACGCAGTATTTT
d_gene: TRBD1
abundance: -
v_gene: TRBV29-1
j_gene: TRBJ2-3

CDR3aa: CASSWGTGPYEQYF
CDR3nt: TGTGCCAGCAGTTGGGGGACAGGGCCCTACGAGCAGTACTTC
d_gene: TRBD1
abundance: -
v_gene: TRBV6-6
j_gene: TRBJ2-7

CDR3aa: CASNSGRSNEQFF
CDR3nt: TGTGCCAGCAATAGCGGGAGAAGTAATGAGCAGTTCTTC
d_gene: TRBD2
abundance: -
v_gene: TRBV27
j_gene: TRBJ2-1

CDR3aa: CASSGGLSSYNEQFF
CDR3nt: TGTGCCAGCAGCGGGGGCCTTAGCTCCTACAATGAGCAGTTCTTC
d_gene: -
abundance: -
v_gene: TRBV9
j_gene: TRBJ2-1

CDR3aa: CASCARGLYGEQYF
CDR3nt: TGTGCCAGCTGTGCTCGGGGGCTCTACGGGGAGCAGTACTTC
d_gene: -
abundance: -
v_gene: TRBV28
j_gene: TRBJ2-5

CDR3aa: CASSVASDSGRALTGELFF
CDR3nt: TGTGCCAGCAGCGTAGCTTCGGATAGCGGGAGGGCCTTGACCGGGGAGCTGTTTTTT
d_gene: TRBD2
abundance: -
v_gene: TRBV9
j_gene: TRBJ2-2

CDR3aa: CASSFFRGYEQYF
CDR3nt: TGTGCCAGCAGCTTCTTCAGGGGTTACGAGCAGTACTTC
d_gene: -
abundance: -
v_gene: TRBV7-2
j_gene: TRBJ2-7

CDR3aa: CARSLDRDRYYNEQFF
CDR3nt: TGTGCCAGAAGCTTGGACCGGGACAGATACTACAATGAGCAGTTCTTC
d_gene: TRBD1
abundance: once
v_gene: TRBV5-3
j_gene: TRBJ2-1

CDR3aa: CASSNEGGRVFNQPQHF
CDR3nt: TGTGCCAGCAGCAACGAGGGGGGGCGCGTTTTCAATCAGCCCCAGCATTTT
d_gene: -
abundance: -
v_gene: TRBV21-1
j_gene: TRBJ1-5

CDR3aa: CASSPTSGVIYNEQFF
CDR3nt: TGTGCCAGCAGCCCGACTAGCGGGGTGATCTACAATGAGCAGTTCTTC
d_gene: TRBD2
abundance: -
v_gene: TRBV14
j_gene: TRBJ2-1

CDR3aa: CASSNGVTPDTQYF
CDR3nt: TGTGCCAGCAGCAATGGGGTCACACCAGATACGCAGTATTTT
d_gene: -
abundance: once
v_gene: TRBV6-5
j_gene: TRBJ2-3

CDR3aa: CASSRSGFEQYF
CDR3nt: TGTGCCAGCAGCCGCAGCGGCTTCGAGCAGTACTTC
d_gene: -
abundance: -
v_gene: TRBV11-2
j_gene: TRBJ2-7

CDR3aa: CASSITGLRDTDTQYF
CDR3nt: TGTGCCAGTAGTATAACGGGGCTCAGGGACACAGATACGCAGTATTTT
d_gene: -
abundance: once
v_gene: TRBV19
j_gene: TRBJ2-3

CDR3aa: CSVESQGARLGYGYTF
CDR3nt: TGCAGCGTTGAGTCACAGGGGGCCCGGTTGGGCTATGGCTACACCTTC
d_gene: TRBD1
abundance: -
v_gene: TRBV29-1
j_gene: TRBJ1-2

CDR3aa: CASSPLGQGAASGRPNTGELFF
CDR3nt: TGTGCCAGCAGTCCGCTGGGGCAGGGGGCGGCTAGCGGGAGGCCGAACACCGGGGAGCTGTTTTTT
d_gene: TRBD2
abundance: -
v_gene: TRBV28
j_gene: TRBJ2-2

CDR3aa: CSVEKGVYEQYF
CDR3nt: TGCAGCGTTGAAAAAGGGGTCTACGAGCAGTACTTC
d_gene: -
abundance: -
v_gene: TRBV29-1
j_gene: TRBJ2-7

CDR3aa: CASSSRTSGIADTQYF
CDR3nt: TGTGCCAGCAGCTCCCGGACTAGCGGGATCGCAGATACGCAGTATTTT
d_gene: TRBD2
abundance: -
v_gene: TRBV9
j_gene: TRBJ2-3

CDR3aa: CASTAGLENTEAFF
CDR3nt: TGTGCCAGCACCGCCGGACTGGAGAACACTGAAGCTTTCTTT
d_gene: -
abundance: -
v_gene: TRBV7-8
j_gene: TRBJ1-1

CDR3aa: CARSSLAGTITDTQYF
CDR3nt: TGTGCCAGAAGCTCTTTAGCCGGGACTATCACAGATACGCAGTATTTT
d_gene: TRBD2
abundance: -
v_gene: TRBV5-3
j_gene: TRBJ2-3

CDR3aa: CASRPTGANTEAFF
CDR3nt: TGTGCCAGCAGGCCCACGGGGGCGAACACTGAAGCTTTCTTT
d_gene: -
abundance: -
v_gene: TRBV28
j_gene: TRBJ1-1

CDR3aa: CASSSGPESHEQYF
CDR3nt: TGTGCCAGCAGCTCGGGACCCGAGAGCCACGAGCAGTACTTC
d_gene: -
abundance: -
v_gene: TRBV9
j_gene: TRBJ2-7

CDR3aa: CASSSGGTYNEQFF
CDR3nt: TGCGCCAGCAGCTCAGGGGGTACCTACAATGAGCAGTTCTTC
d_gene: TRBD1
abundance: -
v_gene: TRBV5-1
j_gene: TRBJ2-1

CDR3aa: CASSTSGTRSIDEQFF
CDR3nt: TGTGCCAGCAGCACATCCGGGACTAGAAGTATTGATGAGCAGTTCTTC
d_gene: TRBD2
abundance: -
v_gene: TRBV7-3
j_gene: TRBJ2-1

CDR3aa: CASSLSEETQYF
CDR3nt: TGTGCCAGCAGTTTATCAGAGGAGACCCAGTACTTC
d_gene: -
abundance: -
v_gene: TRBV28
j_gene: TRBJ2-5

CDR3aa: CASGTAYEQYF
CDR3nt: TGTGCGAGCGGGACAGCCTACGAGCAGTACTTC
d_gene: -
abundance: -
v_gene: TRBV6-1
j_gene: TRBJ2-7

CDR3aa: CASSLGMGSGANVLTF
CDR3nt: TGTGCCAGCAGCTTAGGGATGGGGTCTGGGGCCAACGTCCTGACTTTC
d_gene: -
abundance: -
v_gene: TRBV7-6
j_gene: TRBJ2-6

CDR3aa: CARSFHPLTGFPVTSGNTIYF
CDR3nt: TGTGCCAGAAGCTTCCACCCACTAACAGGATTCCCTGTGACCTCTGGAAACACCATATATTTT
d_gene: -
abundance: -
v_gene: TRBV7-5
j_gene: TRBJ1-3

CDR3aa: CASSPVNDPGNLEDNTEAFF
CDR3nt: TGTGCCAGCAGCCCGGTTAATGATCCCGGGAATTTGGAAGATAACACTGAAGCTTTCTTT
d_gene: -
abundance: -
v_gene: TRBV5-4
j_gene: TRBJ1-1

CDR3aa: CASSYYRGWLAGEQYF
CDR3nt: TGTGCCAGCAGTTATTACAGGGGTTGGCTAGCGGGCGAACAGTACTTC
d_gene: -
abundance: -
v_gene: TRBV6-9
j_gene: TRBJ2-7

CDR3aa: CASTSGVFGEQYF
CDR3nt: TGTGCCAGTACTAGCGGCGTCTTTGGAGAGCAGTACTTC
d_gene: TRBD2
abundance: -
v_gene: TRBV19
j_gene: TRBJ2-7

CDR3aa: CASSPARQGINEQFF
CDR3nt: TGTGCCAGCTCACCAGCGAGACAGGGGATCAATGAGCAGTTCTTC
d_gene: TRBD1
abundance: -
v_gene: TRBV18
j_gene: TRBJ2-1

CDR3aa: CASTTGGGQPQHF
CDR3nt: TGTGCCAGCACGACAGGGGGCGGTCAGCCCCAGCATTTT
d_gene: TRBD1
abundance: once
v_gene: TRBV27
j_gene: TRBJ1-5

CDR3aa: CASSQPLAGGADTQYF
CDR3nt: TGTGCCAGCAGCCAACCACTAGCGGGAGGGGCGGATACGCAGTATTTT
d_gene: TRBD2
abundance: -
v_gene: TRBV4-2
j_gene: TRBJ2-3

CDR3aa: CASSNWTQPYEQYF
CDR3nt: TGTGCCAGCAGCAATTGGACGCAGCCCTACGAGCAGTACTTC
d_gene: -
abundance: -
v_gene: TRBV11-3
j_gene: TRBJ2-7

CDR3aa: CASSLDRGVTGELFF
CDR3nt: TGTGCCAGCAGCTTGGATCGGGGGGTCACCGGGGAGCTGTTTTTT
d_gene: TRBD2
abundance: -
v_gene: TRBV5-4
j_gene: TRBJ2-2

CDR3aa: CASSFGGETQYF
CDR3nt: TGTGCCAGCAGTTTCGGGGGGGAGACCCAGTACTTC
d_gene: TRBD2
abundance: -
v_gene: TRBV6-6
j_gene: TRBJ2-5

CDR3aa: CASSLARGRDEQYF
CDR3nt: TGTGCCAGCAGCTTAGCGAGAGGCAGGGACGAGCAGTACTTC
d_gene: -
abundance: -
v_gene: TRBV7-2
j_gene: TRBJ2-7

CDR3aa: CASSKRETFPCYEQYF
CDR3nt: TGTGCCAGCAGCAAACGGGAGACATTCCCTTGCTACGAGCAGTACTTC
d_gene: -
abundance: -
v_gene: TRBV21-1
j_gene: TRBJ2-7

CDR3aa: CSLPAGRHNQPQHF
CDR3nt: TGCAGCCTACCGGCGGGGCGTCACAATCAGCCCCAGCATTTT
d_gene: -
abundance: -
v_gene: TRBV29-1
j_gene: TRBJ1-5

CDR3aa: CASSTRLAGAVDTQYF
CDR3nt: TGTGCCAGCAGCACACGACTAGCGGGAGCTGTAGATACGCAGTATTTT
d_gene: TRBD2
abundance: -
v_gene: TRBV13
j_gene: TRBJ2-3

CDR3aa: CARSLGNRDLVTGELFF
CDR3nt: TGTGCCAGAAGCTTAGGGAACCGGGACTTGGTTACCGGGGAGCTGTTTTTT
d_gene: -
abundance: -
v_gene: TRBV7-5
j_gene: TRBJ2-2

CDR3aa: CASSRPVGNSPLHF
CDR3nt: TGTGCCAGCAGCCGTCCGGTTGGGAATTCACCCCTCCACTTT
d_gene: -
abundance: -
v_gene: TRBV28
j_gene: TRBJ1-6

CDR3aa: CASNFKGGRALNEQFF
CDR3nt: TGTGCCAGCAATTTTAAGGGGGGAAGGGCCCTAAATGAGCAGTTCTTC
d_gene: -
abundance: -
v_gene: TRBV11-2
j_gene: TRBJ2-1

CDR3aa: CASSATAGMGETQYF
CDR3nt: TGTGCCAGCTCGGCCACAGCGGGAATGGGGGAGACCCAGTACTTC
d_gene: TRBD2
abundance: -
v_gene: TRBV18
j_gene: TRBJ2-5

CDR3aa: CASSLGTGYHEQFF
CDR3nt: TGTGCCAGCAGCTTAGGGACAGGGTATCATGAGCAGTTCTTC
d_gene: TRBD1
abundance: -
v_gene: TRBV13
j_gene: TRBJ2-1

CDR3aa: CASSLATSEGYNEQFF
CDR3nt: TGTGCCAGCAGCTTAGCCACTAGCGAGGGTTACAATGAGCAGTTCTTC
d_gene: TRBD2
abundance: -
v_gene: TRBV5-4
j_gene: TRBJ2-1

CDR3aa: CASTTSGSYEQYF
CDR3nt: TGTGCCAGCACAACTAGCGGGAGCTACGAGCAGTACTTC
d_gene: TRBD2
abundance: -
v_gene: TRBV28
j_gene: TRBJ2-7

CDR3aa: CASSFRAGAGIFVDTQYF
CDR3nt: TGTGCCAGCAGCTTCAGAGCGGGAGCCGGAATTTTCGTAGATACGCAGTATTTT
d_gene: TRBD2
abundance: -
v_gene: TRBV7-9
j_gene: TRBJ2-3

CDR3aa: CASSPGAGLNTEAFF
CDR3nt: TGTGCCAGCAGCCCCGGGGCAGGGTTAAACACTGAAGCTTTCTTT
d_gene: -
abundance: -
v_gene: TRBV7-9
j_gene: TRBJ1-1

CDR3aa: CASSWGSSMNTEAFF
CDR3nt: TGTGCCAGCAGTTGGGGCAGCTCCATGAACACTGAAGCTTTCTTT
d_gene: -
abundance: -
v_gene: TRBV28
j_gene: TRBJ1-1

CDR3aa: CASRRRLAGVYEQYF
CDR3nt: TGTGCCAGCAGAAGACGACTAGCGGGAGTGTACGAGCAGTACTTC
d_gene: TRBD2
abundance: -
v_gene: TRBV28
j_gene: TRBJ2-7

CDR3aa: CASSLDNQPQHF
CDR3nt: TGTGCCAGCAGCTTAGATAATCAGCCCCAGCATTTT
d_gene: -
abundance: -
v_gene: TRBV7-9
j_gene: TRBJ1-5

CDR3aa: CASSSPQGNEQFF
CDR3nt: TGCGCCAGCAGCTCGCCACAGGGGAATGAGCAGTTCTTC
d_gene: TRBD1
abundance: -
v_gene: TRBV5-1
j_gene: TRBJ2-1